These T cell receptor beta chains were read from a single sample in a study of blood T cells in healthy people across ages. TCRdb redid the calling of the 5' RACE reads with MiXCR, one entry per CDR3 protein. The sample yields about 670,000 distinct CDR3 sequences, about 43% seen once. Sequenced: blood. The receptors were sampled from an elderly man in good health. The CDR3 runs from the conserved cysteine through the conserved F or W. The order of the fields is V gene, J gene, D gene, clone size, CDR3 DNA, CDR3 protein. A D gene is named only where the DNA matches it firmly. The size field is filled for only some rows; it gives once, few, many or a size class.

v_gene: TRBV3-1
j_gene: TRBJ2-7
d_gene: -
abundance: -
CDR3nt: TGTGCCAGCAGCCCCCGGGCCCAGACTTCCGAGCAGTACTTC
CDR3aa: CASSPRAQTSEQYF

v_gene: TRBV4-3
j_gene: TRBJ2-3
d_gene: -
abundance: few
CDR3nt: TGCGCCAGCAGCCAAGTAGGGCGGACCACAGATACGCAGTATTTT
CDR3aa: CASSQVGRTTDTQYF

v_gene: TRBV6-1
j_gene: TRBJ2-3
d_gene: -
abundance: -
CDR3nt: TGTGCCAGCGTTCGACAGACGGCAGATACGCAGTATTTT
CDR3aa: CASVRQTADTQYF

v_gene: TRBV20-1
j_gene: TRBJ1-6
d_gene: -
abundance: -
CDR3nt: TGCAGTGCTAGATCAGGAATCCTTCAGAGCTCACCCCTCCACTTT
CDR3aa: CSARSGILQSSPLHF

v_gene: TRBV2
j_gene: TRBJ1-5
d_gene: -
abundance: few
CDR3nt: TGTGCCAGCAGTGAATGGGAACGGACCCTTAATCAGCCCCAGCATTTT
CDR3aa: CASSEWERTLNQPQHF

v_gene: TRBV4-1
j_gene: TRBJ2-7
d_gene: TRBD1
abundance: -
CDR3nt: TGCGCCAGCAGCCAAACGACAGGGTACGAGCAGTACTTC
CDR3aa: CASSQTTGYEQYF

v_gene: TRBV7-2
j_gene: TRBJ1-2
d_gene: -
abundance: -
CDR3nt: TGTGCCAGCAGCCAACTCAACTATGGCTACACCTTC
CDR3aa: CASSQLNYGYTF

v_gene: TRBV5-6
j_gene: TRBJ2-5
d_gene: -
abundance: -
CDR3nt: TGTGCCAGCAGACCACCGGGAAGCCAAGAGACCCAGTACTTC
CDR3aa: CASRPPGSQETQYF

v_gene: TRBV28
j_gene: TRBJ1-1
d_gene: -
abundance: -
CDR3nt: TGTGCCAGCAGGCCGGGGGCTGGGAACACTGAAGCTTTCTTT
CDR3aa: CASRPGAGNTEAFF

v_gene: TRBV12-3/TRBV12-4
j_gene: TRBJ2-3
d_gene: -
abundance: -
CDR3nt: TGTGCCAGCAGTTTAGGGAGAGGGTTAGGCACAGATACGCAGTATTTT
CDR3aa: CASSLGRGLGTDTQYF

v_gene: TRBV30
j_gene: TRBJ1-2
d_gene: -
abundance: once
CDR3nt: TGTGCCTTCTCGGTAGGAGCTGGCTACACCTTC
CDR3aa: CAFSVGAGYTF

v_gene: TRBV20-1
j_gene: TRBJ2-7
d_gene: -
abundance: -
CDR3nt: TGCAGTGCGCGTCACGGGGCCTCCTACGAGCAGTACTTC
CDR3aa: CSARHGASYEQYF

v_gene: TRBV7-2
j_gene: TRBJ1-1
d_gene: -
abundance: many
CDR3nt: TGTGCCAGCAGCCTCCGACAGGTCTGGGAGACTGAAGCTTTCTTT
CDR3aa: CASSLRQVWETEAFF

v_gene: TRBV3-1
j_gene: TRBJ1-3
d_gene: -
abundance: few
CDR3nt: TGTGCCAGCAGCCAACTGGGAACGAGCTCTGGAAACACCATATATTTT
CDR3aa: CASSQLGTSSGNTIYF

v_gene: TRBV29-1
j_gene: TRBJ2-2
d_gene: TRBD1
abundance: few
CDR3nt: TGCAGCGTTGAAAAGGCAGGGGGCCGCACCGGGGAGCTGTTTTTT
CDR3aa: CSVEKAGGRTGELFF

v_gene: TRBV18
j_gene: TRBJ2-3
d_gene: -
abundance: -
CDR3nt: TGTGCCAGCTCACCATTCTCGCGGGCGGCGATTAGCACAGATACGCAGTATTTT
CDR3aa: CASSPFSRAAISTDTQYF

v_gene: TRBV2
j_gene: TRBJ2-1
d_gene: TRBD2
abundance: -
CDR3nt: TGTGCCAGCAGTTGGACTAGCTTTAACAATGAGCAGTTCTTC
CDR3aa: CASSWTSFNNEQFF

v_gene: TRBV6-4
j_gene: TRBJ2-1
d_gene: TRBD1
abundance: many
CDR3nt: TGTGCCAGCAGTGAAGAGACAGGGGGATACAATGAGCAGTTCTTC
CDR3aa: CASSEETGGYNEQFF

v_gene: TRBV10-3
j_gene: TRBJ2-3
d_gene: -
abundance: few
CDR3nt: TGTGCCATCAGTTCAAGGGTAGGCCCGGAGGATACGCAGTATTTT
CDR3aa: CAISSRVGPEDTQYF

v_gene: TRBV27
j_gene: TRBJ2-1
d_gene: TRBD2
abundance: -
CDR3nt: TGTGCCAGCAGTGTTGGGTGGGAGGGGTATGAGCAGTTCTTC
CDR3aa: CASSVGWEGYEQFF

v_gene: TRBV29-1
j_gene: TRBJ2-7
d_gene: TRBD2
abundance: once
CDR3nt: TGCAGCGTTTCCGGGACGAGCGGGAGATACGAGCGGTACTTC
CDR3aa: CSVSGTSGRYERYF

v_gene: TRBV19
j_gene: TRBJ2-5
d_gene: -
abundance: -
CDR3nt: TGTGCCAGTACCGGACCAAGCCAAGAGACCCAGTACTTC
CDR3aa: CASTGPSQETQYF

v_gene: TRBV7-2
j_gene: TRBJ2-2
d_gene: -
abundance: -
CDR3nt: TGTGCCAGCAGCTTAGGGGGGGAGCCCGGGGAGCTGTTTTTT
CDR3aa: CASSLGGEPGELFF

v_gene: TRBV7-6
j_gene: TRBJ1-3
d_gene: -
abundance: few
CDR3nt: TGTGCCAGCAGCTTACCGGGAACTGGAAACACCATATATTTT
CDR3aa: CASSLPGTGNTIYF

v_gene: TRBV6-2/TRBV6-3
j_gene: TRBJ2-2
d_gene: -
abundance: -
CDR3nt: TGTGCCAGCAAACGGGCCAGGGCGAACACCGGGGAGCTGTTTTTT
CDR3aa: CASKRARANTGELFF

v_gene: TRBV5-4
j_gene: TRBJ2-1
d_gene: TRBD1
abundance: -
CDR3nt: TGTGCCAGCAGCGGAAACCGGGACAGGGTTACTCATGAGCAGTTCTTC
CDR3aa: CASSGNRDRVTHEQFF

v_gene: TRBV12-5
j_gene: TRBJ2-7
d_gene: -
abundance: many
CDR3nt: TGTGCTAGTGGTAACGGTGAGGGCCACGAGCAGTACTTC
CDR3aa: CASGNGEGHEQYF

v_gene: TRBV4-1
j_gene: TRBJ2-7
d_gene: TRBD2
abundance: -
CDR3nt: TGCGCCAGCAAAGTAGCGGGAGGAAGCTCCTACAATGAGCAGTACTTC
CDR3aa: CASKVAGGSSYNEQYF

v_gene: TRBV11-2
j_gene: TRBJ2-5
d_gene: -
abundance: -
CDR3nt: TGTGCCAGCAGCTGGAGCAGGGGGGGCGTAGAGACCCAGTACTTC
CDR3aa: CASSWSRGGVETQYF

v_gene: TRBV3-1
j_gene: TRBJ1-5
d_gene: -
abundance: -
CDR3nt: TGTGCCAGCAGCCAAAGTCCCCATATTTATCAGCCCCAGCATTTT
CDR3aa: CASSQSPHIYQPQHF

v_gene: TRBV29-1
j_gene: TRBJ2-5
d_gene: TRBD2
abundance: -
CDR3nt: TGCAGCGTTGAAGGCGGGGGAGAGACCCAGTACTTC
CDR3aa: CSVEGGGETQYF

v_gene: TRBV28
j_gene: TRBJ2-7
d_gene: TRBD2
abundance: few
CDR3nt: TGTGCCAGCAGTTTATCCCTAGCGGGAGTCTACGAGCAGTACTTC
CDR3aa: CASSLSLAGVYEQYF

v_gene: TRBV7-2
j_gene: TRBJ2-7
d_gene: -
abundance: few
CDR3nt: TGTGCCAGCGGTACTCGGCAGGCTTCCTACGAGCAGTACTTC
CDR3aa: CASGTRQASYEQYF

v_gene: TRBV18
j_gene: TRBJ2-5
d_gene: -
abundance: -
CDR3nt: TGTGCCAGCTCACAATACAGAACCCTAGAGACCCAGTACTTC
CDR3aa: CASSQYRTLETQYF

v_gene: TRBV20-1
j_gene: TRBJ2-7
d_gene: -
abundance: few
CDR3nt: TGCAGTGCTAGAGCTGAAGCGGAGTGGACTCACGAGCAGTACTTC
CDR3aa: CSARAEAEWTHEQYF

v_gene: TRBV7-2
j_gene: TRBJ2-7
d_gene: -
abundance: -
CDR3nt: TGTGCCAGCAGCTTATTTTCGACTAGCTCCTACGAGCAGTACTTC
CDR3aa: CASSLFSTSSYEQYF

v_gene: TRBV29-1
j_gene: TRBJ2-7
d_gene: -
abundance: -
CDR3nt: TGCAGCGGGCGGACAAGCTACGAGCAGTACTTC
CDR3aa: CSGRTSYEQYF

v_gene: TRBV7-2
j_gene: TRBJ2-7
d_gene: TRBD2
abundance: -
CDR3nt: TGTGCCAGCACCGAAGGACTAGCGAAAACCTACGAGCAGTACTTC
CDR3aa: CASTEGLAKTYEQYF

v_gene: TRBV6-1
j_gene: TRBJ1-6
d_gene: TRBD1
abundance: -
CDR3nt: TGTGCCCATTCCGACAGGGGCGAGTCACCCCTCCACTTT
CDR3aa: CAHSDRGESPLHF

v_gene: TRBV6-5
j_gene: TRBJ1-2
d_gene: -
abundance: -
CDR3nt: TGTGCCAGCAGTGACCAACAGGGCTCTGGCTACACCTTC
CDR3aa: CASSDQQGSGYTF

v_gene: TRBV3-1
j_gene: TRBJ2-5
d_gene: TRBD2
abundance: many
CDR3nt: TGTGCCAGCAGCCAAAGGATGACTAGCGGGAGGGAATCAGAGACCCAGTACTTC
CDR3aa: CASSQRMTSGRESETQYF

v_gene: TRBV24-1
j_gene: TRBJ2-5
d_gene: -
abundance: -
CDR3nt: TGTGCCACCAGTGACCCAGGGCCAGGGTATGAGACCCAGTACTTC
CDR3aa: CATSDPGPGYETQYF

v_gene: TRBV6-5
j_gene: TRBJ1-2
d_gene: TRBD1
abundance: -
CDR3nt: TGTGCCAGCAGTTCACGGGACAGGACGATGAGTAACTATGGCTACACCTTC
CDR3aa: CASSSRDRTMSNYGYTF

v_gene: TRBV5-1
j_gene: TRBJ2-1
d_gene: -
abundance: -
CDR3nt: TGCGCCAGCAGCTGGGCGGGGAGCCAAGAGACCCAGTTCTTC
CDR3aa: CASSWAGSQETQFF

v_gene: TRBV9
j_gene: TRBJ2-5
d_gene: -
abundance: many
CDR3nt: TGTGCCAGCCAAAGGGGGGGACAGGCCAGCCAAGAGACCCAGTACTTC
CDR3aa: CASQRGGQASQETQYF

v_gene: TRBV6-5
j_gene: TRBJ1-2
d_gene: -
abundance: few
CDR3nt: TGTGCCAGCAAGGGGGGCGACGCCTATGGCTACACCTTC
CDR3aa: CASKGGDAYGYTF